Listed below are T cell receptor beta chains from one sample, sequenced in a study of T cells in localized non-small cell lung cancer. TCRdb's table, derived via immunoSEQ multiplex PCR, lists solely in-frame clones and lacks some. The sample shows about 25,000 clones, 70% to 90% of them seen only once. Source: peripheral blood, taken before any cancer treatment. The receptors were sampled from a female donor over 55 with stage I lung adenocarcinoma. Both conserved end residues are part of each CDR3. Fields, in order: clone size, V gene, J gene, D gene, CDR3 protein, CDR3 DNA. A D gene is named only where the DNA matches it firmly. Clone size, where shown, is once, few, many, or a class for clones that have expanded.

clone_size: NA; v_call: TRBV30; j_call: TRBJ1-1; d_call: NA; cdr3_aa: CAWSRRGNTEAFF; cdr3_nt: TGTGCCTGGAGTCGGCGGGGGAACACTGAAGCTTTCTTT
clone_size: once; v_call: TRBV6-1; j_call: TRBJ1-1; d_call: NA; cdr3_aa: CASTQGLSNTEAFF; cdr3_nt: TGTGCCAGCACCCAAGGGCTTTCGAACACTGAAGCTTTCTTT
clone_size: NA; v_call: TRBV19; j_call: TRBJ1-1; d_call: NA; cdr3_aa: CASSQLSYPMNTEAFF; cdr3_nt: TGTGCCAGTAGTCAACTTTCTTACCCCATGAACACTGAAGCTTTCTTT
clone_size: NA; v_call: TRBV19; j_call: TRBJ2-7; d_call: TRBD1; cdr3_aa: CASSIVGTGPLEQYF; cdr3_nt: TGTGCCAGTAGTATTGTAGGGACAGGCCCCCTCGAGCAGTACTTC
clone_size: NA; v_call: TRBV7-2; j_call: TRBJ2-3; d_call: TRBD2; cdr3_aa: CASSFPPGTSRGTDTQYF; cdr3_nt: TGTGCCAGCAGCTTTCCTCCGGGGACTAGCCGGGGCACAGATACGCAGTATTTT
clone_size: once; v_call: TRBV7-9; j_call: TRBJ2-1; d_call: TRBD2; cdr3_aa: CASSFTSGIGNEQFF; cdr3_nt: TGTGCCAGCAGCTTCACTAGCGGGATTGGAAATGAGCAGTTCTTC
clone_size: NA; v_call: TRBV4-2; j_call: TRBJ2-7; d_call: NA; cdr3_aa: CASSQELDYYEQYF; cdr3_nt: TGTGCCAGCAGCCAAGAACTGGACTACTACGAGCAGTACTTC
clone_size: once; v_call: TRBV6-1; j_call: TRBJ2-1; d_call: NA; cdr3_aa: CASSARARSYNEQFF; cdr3_nt: TGTGCCAGCAGTGCCAGGGCTCGCTCCTACAATGAGCAGTTCTTC
clone_size: NA; v_call: TRBV30; j_call: TRBJ1-5; d_call: NA; cdr3_aa: CAWSTSLNQPQHF; cdr3_nt: TGTGCCTGGAGCACCTCACTAAATCAGCCCCAGCATTTT
clone_size: NA; v_call: TRBV19; j_call: TRBJ2-3; d_call: TRBD1; cdr3_aa: CASSIRQGQRDTQYF; cdr3_nt: TGTGCCAGTAGTATTCGACAGGGGCAAAGAGATACGCAGTATTTT
clone_size: NA; v_call: TRBV2; j_call: TRBJ2-5; d_call: NA; cdr3_aa: CASSRIGGLETQYF; cdr3_nt: TGTGCCAGCAGTCGAATAGGAGGGTTGGAGACCCAGTACTTC
clone_size: NA; v_call: TRBV28; j_call: TRBJ2-2; d_call: NA; cdr3_aa: CASSSPRGNTGELFF; cdr3_nt: TGTGCCAGCAGTTCACCTAGAGGGAACACCGGGGAGCTGTTTTTT
clone_size: once; v_call: TRBV29-1; j_call: TRBJ1-1; d_call: NA; cdr3_aa: CSVGTVEAFF; cdr3_nt: TGCAGCGTCGGGACGGTCGAAGCTTTCTTT
clone_size: NA; v_call: TRBV20-1; j_call: TRBJ1-1; d_call: TRBD1; cdr3_aa: CSAPDRVGAFF; cdr3_nt: TGCAGTGCACCGGACAGGGTGGGAGCTTTCTTT
clone_size: NA; v_call: TRBV19; j_call: TRBJ1-2; d_call: TRBD1; cdr3_aa: CASSGDRGYYGYTF; cdr3_nt: TGTGCCAGTAGTGGGGACAGGGGATACTATGGCTACACCTTC
clone_size: few; v_call: TRBV4-1; j_call: TRBJ1-1; d_call: NA; cdr3_aa: CASSQVQGGGTEAFF; cdr3_nt: TGCGCCAGCAGCCAAGTTCAGGGCGGCGGCACTGAAGCTTTCTTT
clone_size: NA; v_call: TRBV15; j_call: TRBJ2-3; d_call: NA; cdr3_aa: CATSRFSYTDTQYF; cdr3_nt: TGTGCCACCAGCAGATTCTCTTACACAGATACGCAGTATTTT
clone_size: NA; v_call: TRBV9; j_call: TRBJ1-1; d_call: NA; cdr3_aa: CASSVETGTEAFF; cdr3_nt: TGTGCCAGCAGCGTAGAGACAGGTACGGAAGCTTTCTTT
clone_size: NA; v_call: TRBV7-6; j_call: TRBJ2-3; d_call: TRBD1; cdr3_aa: CASSRYRGDTQYF; cdr3_nt: TGTGCCAGCAGCCGTTACAGGGGAGATACGCAGTATTTT
clone_size: NA; v_call: TRBV6-5; j_call: TRBJ1-2; d_call: NA; cdr3_aa: CASRQGGEANYGYTF; cdr3_nt: TGTGCCAGCCGTCAGGGTGGGGAAGCTAACTATGGCTACACCTTC